This is a list of T cell receptor beta chains from one sample in a study of cytomegalovirus exposure and HLA in healthy donors. Method: immunoSEQ multiplex PCR; TCRdb's copy keeps in-frame clones and lacks some. Of hundreds of thousands of clones in the sample, less than 85% were seen once. The sample taken for sequencing was PBMCs. These receptors were collected from a man aged 18-30 years in good health and CMV-seronegative. CDR3s include the opening cysteine and the closing phenylalanine or tryptophan. A D gene is named only where the DNA matches it firmly. Clone size appears in some rows only: once, few, many, or a class for an expanded clone.

v_gene,abundance,d_gene,j_gene,CDR3nt,CDR3aa
TRBV5-4,NA,TRBD1,TRBJ2-7,TGTGCCAGCAGCTACGACAGGGTTCGCGAGCAGTACTTC,CASSYDRVREQYF
TRBV6-5,once,NA,TRBJ2-7,TGTGCCAGCAGTTACCGGAGCTCCTACGAGCAGTACTTC,CASSYRSSYEQYF
TRBV7-9,NA,NA,TRBJ1-2,TGTTCCAGCAGCTTAGATCTGGGCGGCTACACCTTC,CSSSLDLGGYTF
TRBV7-9,NA,NA,TRBJ2-7,TGTGCCAGCAGCTTAGAGTACGGCCGTGGGAGCGAGCAGTACTTC,CASSLEYGRGSEQYF
TRBV27,NA,NA,TRBJ2-6,TGTGCCAGCAGTCCACGCCGTTCTCGGCAGGGTATTGCTGGGGCCAACGTCCTGACTTTC,CASSPRRSRQGIAGANVLTF
TRBV6-6,NA,NA,TRBJ2-2,TGTGCCAGCTGCCGTTGGGGCAACACCGGGGAGCTGTTTTTT,CASCRWGNTGELFF
TRBV7-6,NA,TRBD1,TRBJ2-7,TGTGCCAGCAGCTTACGACAGGGGGGCTCCTACGAGCAGTACTTC,CASSLRQGGSYEQYF
TRBV30,NA,NA,TRBJ1-5,TGTGCCTGGAGTCCCAGGGGTGTAGTCAATCAGCCCCAGCATTTT,CAWSPRGVVNQPQHF
TRBV29-1,NA,NA,TRBJ2-1,TGCAGCGTTGAGCAACAGTACAATGAGCAGTTCTTC,CSVEQQYNEQFF
TRBV6-1,NA,NA,TRBJ2-6,TGTGCCACCCGAGTCATGTGGGCCAACGTCCTGACTTTC,CATRVMWANVLTF
TRBV6-1,NA,TRBD1,TRBJ2-3,TGTGCCAGCAGTGGACAGGGGTCCGGCACAGATACGCAGTATTTT,CASSGQGSGTDTQYF
TRBV9,NA,NA,TRBJ2-1,TGTGCCAGCAGCCCCCTCCAGCGGTACAATGAGCAGTTCTTC,CASSPLQRYNEQFF
TRBV5-4,NA,NA,TRBJ1-2,TGTGCCAGCAGCTGGGCAAGGCAACAAGACTATGGCTACACCTTC,CASSWARQQDYGYTF
TRBV18,few,NA,TRBJ2-7,TGTGCCAGCTCACCGGGCAGCTCCTACGAGCAGTACTTC,CASSPGSSYEQYF
TRBV11-1,NA,TRBD2,TRBJ2-3,TGTGCCAGCAGCCCCACTAGCGGGGTTAGCACAGATACGCAGTATTTT,CASSPTSGVSTDTQYF
TRBV27,few,NA,TRBJ1-2,TGTGCCAGCAGCAACCGGGGGGGGACCTCCTATGGCTACACCTTC,CASSNRGGTSYGYTF
TRBV30,NA,NA,TRBJ2-1,TGTGCCTGGAGTGCAGGGACATTGGTCTTC,CAWSAGTLVF
TRBV5-4,NA,NA,TRBJ2-3,TGTGCCAGCAGCGGAGGCACAGATACGCAGTATTTT,CASSGGTDTQYF
TRBV6-6,few,TRBD1,TRBJ1-5,TGTGCCAGCACCGGCTGGGACAGAGATAGCAATCAGCCCCAGCATTTT,CASTGWDRDSNQPQHF
TRBV19,few,TRBD1,TRBJ1-1,TGTGCCAGTAGTAGGGACAGTGAAGCTTTCTTT,CASSRDSEAFF
TRBV2,NA,NA,TRBJ2-7,TGTGCCAGCAGAGGACCGGACTTCTACGAGCAGTACTTC,CASRGPDFYEQYF
TRBV5-1,once,TRBD2,TRBJ2-2,TGCGCCAGCAGCCGGGGGACTAGCGGCACCGGGGAGCTGTTTTTT,CASSRGTSGTGELFF
TRBV28,few,TRBD1,TRBJ1-4,TGTGCCAGCAGCCTAGGACAGGGCGGCGAAAAACTGTTTTTT,CASSLGQGGEKLFF
TRBV2,NA,TRBD2,TRBJ2-7,TGTGCCAGCACCCCAATCGGGACTAGACCTCAGGAGCAGTACTTC,CASTPIGTRPQEQYF
TRBV6-5,NA,NA,TRBJ1-5,TGTGCCAGTCGTCAGGCGAACAATCAGCCCCAGCATTTT,CASRQANNQPQHF
TRBV9,NA,NA,TRBJ1-1,TGTGCCAGCAGCGTATCCCTTCGGACAGATGATGAAGCTTTCTTT,CASSVSLRTDDEAFF
TRBV10-1,NA,NA,TRBJ2-5,TGCGCCAGCAGTCCGGGACAAGAGACCCAGTACTTC,CASSPGQETQYF
TRBV19,NA,TRBD2,TRBJ2-3,TGTGCCAGTAGTATTGCAGCGGGAGGGGATACGCAGTATTTT,CASSIAAGGDTQYF
TRBV28,NA,TRBD1,TRBJ1-2,TGTGCCAGCAGTCCGAGGACAGGGGGAGGGTATGGCTACACCTTC,CASSPRTGGGYGYTF